The 22 T cell receptor beta chains in this list originate from one sample, sequenced in a study of CD8 T cells in Susac syndrome. Random hexamers were used to reverse transcribe the RNA input (roughly 0.5 to 1 ug). TCRdb passed the immunoSEQ multiplex PCR reads through MiXCR, listing each CDR3 protein once. The data hold more than 130,000 distinct CDR3 sequences, with about 94% observed a single time. The sequencing sample was made of CD8+ T cells from PBMCs. These receptors all stem from a human donor in good health.

The chain recombines TRBV6-2 or TRBV6-3 with TRBJ2-1; perhaps TRBD2 as D (6 bases). Germline-derived CDR1 and CDR2 are MNHEY and SVGEGT. V was cut by 8 bases and J by 12 bases, with 17 bases left in between. The CDR3 runs 12 residues. The CDR3 sequence: CASSFGGGGQFF. CDR3 sequence (DNA): TGTGCCAGCTCATTTGGGGGAGGTGGGCAGTTCTTC.

The chain recombines TRBV30 with TRBJ1-5; unclear D gene. This CDR3 has 12 amino acids. V was trimmed by 1 base and J by 6 bases, leaving 7 bases between them. Per germline, CDR1 GTSNPN and CDR2 SVGIG (reference sequence). For the CDR3, the DNA is TGTGCCTGGAGTGGGACGGGTCAGCCCCAGCATTTT. It specifies CAWSGTGQPQHF.

This chain links TRBV27 with TRBJ2-3, with 12 bases fitting TRBD2. The junction had 2 bases not matched to a gene; V was cut back by 3 bases and J by 4 bases. The CDR3 runs to 15 residues. Looked up from germline, CDR1 is MNHEY and CDR2 is SMNVEV (reference sequence). In DNA, the CDR3 is TGTGCCAGCAGTTTTCTAGCGGGAGGGCCAGATACGCAGTATTTT. Translating gives CASSFLAGGPDTQYF.

V and J are TRBV30 and TRBJ1-2; D may be TRBD1 (5 bases). Germline CDR1 reads GTSNPN; CDR2 reads SVGIG (reference sequence). Trimming pared 3 bases from V and 6 bases from J, leaving 17 bases between. This CDR3 comprises 14 residues. The CDR3, as DNA: TGTGCCTGGAGGCACGACGGGGCAGGGAATGGCTACACCTTC. Its protein product is CAWRHDGAGNGYTF.

This chain joins TRBV6-2 or TRBV6-3 and TRBJ2-2; no definite D call. V lost 5 bases and J lost 1, with 8 bases in between. Germline V gene sequence: CDR1 MNHEY, CDR2 SVGEGT. The CDR3 has 14 residues. CDR3 region: CASSGPLNTGELFF. CDR3 coding DNA: TGTGCCAGCAGTGGTCCTTTGAACACCGGGGAGCTGTTTTTT.

V gene TRBV29-1 combines with J gene TRBJ2-2; D gene uncertain. The CDR3 length is 12 residues. Trimming left V 7 bases short and J 3 bases short, with 9 bases between. The germline CDR1 and CDR2 sequences are SQVTM and ANQGSEA. CDR3 nucleotides: TGCAGCGCATCCAGCGACACCGGGGAGCTGTTTTTT. Encoded protein: CSASSDTGELFF.

The rearrangement joins TRBV5-8 to TRBJ2-1, with no clear D. The CDR3 runs 15 residues. Looked up from germline, CDR1 is SGHTS and CDR2 is YDEGEE. V lost 0 bases, J lost 7 bases, and 14 bases lay in between. CDR3 residues: CASSLGTRLENEQFF. The DNA for the CDR3 is TGTGCCAGCAGCTTGGGAACAAGATTAGAGAATGAGCAGTTCTTC.

This chain joins TRBV2 and TRBJ2-2; no definite D call. The V gene's germline CDR1 is SNHLY and CDR2 FYNNEI. This CDR3 region has 13 residues. V lost 4 bases and J 1 base, leaving 4 bases between the germline ends. In DNA form, the CDR3 reads TGTGCCAGCAGTGGGCTGAACACCGGGGAGCTGTTTTTT. Encoded protein: CASSGLNTGELFF.

This clonotype was seen just once. The chain has TRBV3-1 and TRBJ2-5; TRBD1 matches 7 bases. The germline V gene encodes CDR1 LGHDT and CDR2 YNNKEL (reference sequence). The V segment lost 2 bases and the J segment 1 base; nucleotides outside the gene matches: 4. This CDR3 is built from 15 residues. CDR3 amino acids: CASSQINRGQETQYF. CDR3 in DNA: TGTGCCAGCAGCCAAATTAACAGGGGCCAAGAGACCCAGTACTTC.

This chain uses TRBV20-1 with TRBJ2-7; D is perhaps TRBD2 (6 bases). Germline lookup yields CDR1 DFQATT and CDR2 SNEGSKA (reference sequence). This CDR3 comprises 15 residues. V lost 4 bases to trimming and J lost 4 bases, with 20 bases between them. The CDR3 bases are TGCAGTGCTATACTTTCCGGACTACCAAGTTACGAGCAGTACTTC. Its protein is CSAILSGLPSYEQYF.

This clonotype has a single count. This chain connects TRBV7-9 to TRBJ2-1, with TRBD1 identical over 8 bases. Germline V CDR1 and CDR2: SEHNR, FQNEAQ (reference sequence). The CDR3 is made up of 12 amino acids. J lost 8 bases, V lost 5 bases, and 2 bases had no gene match. The CDR3 DNA follows: TGTGCCAGCAGCCAACAGGGGGATGAGCAGTTCTTC. It codes for CASSQQGDEQFF.

The chain combines TRBV27 with TRBJ2-7; TRBD2 aligns across 9 bases. J gave up 4 bases and V 6 bases, and 7 bases lay outside the gene matches. The germline V gene encodes CDR1 MNHEY and CDR2 SMNVEV (reference sequence). The CDR3 runs 14 residues. The CDR3 region is CASRGEAGGYEQYF. The CDR3, as DNA: TGTGCCAGCAGGGGAGAAGCGGGAGGATACGAGCAGTACTTC.

The V gene is TRBV20-1, the J gene TRBJ2-7; D is uncertain. The germline gives CDR1 DFQATT, CDR2 SNEGSKA (reference sequence). The CDR3 runs 11 residues. In nucleotides, the CDR3 is TGCGCCGGGCTCAAAGAATACGAGCAGTACTTC. Amino acids: CAGLKEYEQYF.

The chain has TRBV18 and TRBJ1-1, with D hard to call. CDR3 size: 14 residues. Germline CDR1 is KGHSH and CDR2 is LQKENI. V gave up 2 bases and J gave up 7 bases, with 14 bases separating them. Here the CDR3 reads CASSPAEGNFEAFF. CDR3 DNA: TGTGCCAGCTCACCAGCAGAGGGAAATTTTGAAGCTTTCTTT.

The chain recombines TRBV19 with TRBJ2-7; no reliable D call. V lost 5 bases and J lost 2, with 10 bases in between. The CDR3 runs to 13 residues. CDR1 LNHDA and CDR2 SQIVND come from the germline V gene (reference sequence). CDR3 sequence (DNA): TGTGCCAGTAGTTGGACGGTCACCTACGAGCAGTACTTC. Protein: CASSWTVTYEQYF. Together with reference TRBV19 and TRBJ2-7, the CDR3 gives the full variable domain: DGGITQSPKYLFRKEGQNVTLSCEQNLNHDAMYWYRQDPGQGLRLIYYSQIVNDFQKGDIAEGYSVSREKKESFPLTVTSAQKNPTAFYLCASSWTVTYEQYFGPGTRLTVT.

V is TRBV5-1 and J is TRBJ2-7; the D gene is possibly TRBD1 (6 bases). Per germline, CDR1 SGHRS and CDR2 YFSETQ. V was pared by 0 bases and J by 5 bases, with 9 bases between. This CDR3 is built from 13 residues. CDR3 sequence (DNA): TGCGCCAGCAGCTTGGGAACAGGGCACGAGCAGTACTTC. As protein: CASSLGTGHEQYF.

The V call is TRBV12-3 or TRBV12-4, the J call TRBJ1-1; perhaps TRBD1 as D (5 bases). The CDR3 loop spans 14 amino acids. Between the trimmed V and J ends, which lost 3 bases and 4 bases, there was a span of 12 bases. The CDR3 coding sequence is TGTGCCAGCAGTTTGGCAGGGTCGGGCACTGAAGCTTTCTTT. This sequence encodes CASSLAGSGTEAFF.

The chain links TRBV24-1 to TRBJ2-2; 9 bases are a match to TRBD2. With 4 bases clipped from V and 1 base from J, the junction kept 6 bases outside the gene matches. CDR3 length: 17 residues. Germline lookup yields CDR1 KGHDR and CDR2 SFDVKD. The CDR3 is CATSDLRTSENTGELFF. For the CDR3, the DNA is TGTGCCACCAGTGACCTCCGGACTAGCGAGAACACCGGGGAGCTGTTTTTT.

The J gene is TRBJ2-2, the V gene TRBV3-1; D possibly corresponds to TRBD1 (8 bases). CDR3 length equals 16 residues. The germline V gene has CDR1 LGHDT and CDR2 YNNKEL (reference sequence). The V gene lost 6 bases and the J gene lost 5 bases, with 19 bases spanning the gap. The CDR3 protein is CASSESGTGRTGELFF. CDR3 coding DNA: TGTGCCAGCAGTGAAAGCGGGACAGGAAGGACCGGGGAGCTGTTTTTT.

The sample holds a few counts of this clonotype. This chain connects TRBV20-1 to TRBJ2-1; D ambiguous. CDR1 is DFQATT, CDR2 SNEGSKA, per germline (reference sequence). Trimming took off 3 bases at V and 7 bases at J, with 10 bases between the two ends. The CDR3 consists of 12 residues. The CDR3 here is CSARKNWNEQFF. The CDR3 DNA reads TGCAGTGCTAGGAAAAATTGGAATGAGCAGTTCTTC.

The CDR3 region is CASGLGGSYNEQFF. In DNA form, the CDR3 reads TGTGCCAGCGGCCTGGGGGGCTCCTACAATGAGCAGTTCTTC. The chain uses TRBV7-9 and TRBJ2-1, with D possibly being TRBD2 (6 bases). The CDR3 covers 14 residues. V lost 8 bases to trimming and J lost 0 bases, with 11 bases between them. Germline-derived CDR1 and CDR2 are SEHNR and FQNEAQ (reference sequence).

The rearrangement uses TRBV29-1 and TRBJ2-7, with 10 bases matching TRBD2. The CDR3 totals 13 residues. Germline CDR1 and CDR2: SQVTM and ANQGSEA. J gave up 5 bases and V 7 bases, and 8 bases lay outside the gene matches. The CDR3 spells CSARLAGSNEQYF. The DNA for the CDR3 is TGCAGCGCCAGACTAGCGGGTAGCAACGAGCAGTACTTC.